A selection of T cell receptor beta chains follows, all from one sample in a study of T cells after yellow fever vaccination. TCRdb reprocessed the 5' RACE reads with MiXCR, giving one entry per CDR3 protein. Found here are over 300,000 distinct CDR3 sequences, roughly 7% of them singletons; the top ten hold about 18%. Sequencing was performed on PBMCs, taken roughly seven weeks after the first yellow fever vaccination. Receptor source: a man between 18 and 35 years old who received the YFV17D yellow fever vaccine. CDR3s include the opening cysteine and the closing phenylalanine or tryptophan. The size entry is marked missing in some rows and otherwise reads once, few, many or a size class.

size	V	J	length	CDR3
.	TRBV14	TRBJ1-2	13	CASSQTTEHGYTF
.	TRBV12-3/TRBV12-4	TRBJ1-2	15	CASSFQRRPRYGYTF
few	TRBV7-9	TRBJ2-2	19	CASSLVAARGTVYTGELFF
many	TRBV7-9	TRBJ2-2	16	CASSLVGLADTGELFF
.	TRBV5-1	TRBJ2-3	16	CASSLGQGVSTDTQYF
many	TRBV4-1	TRBJ2-3	15	CASRDTTSSTDTQYF
.	TRBV15	TRBJ2-2	17	CATSGRRREGWTGELFF
few	TRBV6-2/TRBV6-3	TRBJ2-1	16	CASSSHRTGSYNEQFF
.	TRBV5-1	TRBJ2-1	16	CASTPGRGQYYNEQFF
.	TRBV4-3	TRBJ2-6	19	CASSRSGPPRRSGANVLTF
many	TRBV20-1	TRBJ2-3	11	CSAPPADTQYF
few	TRBV5-1	TRBJ1-6	16	CASSLWALLTGSPLHF
few	TRBV4-1	TRBJ1-6	14	CASSQTPYNSPLHF
.	TRBV5-5	TRBJ2-1	15	CASSLSLSAYNEQFF
many	TRBV7-9	TRBJ2-5	13	CASSRTVQETQYF
.	TRBV7-6	TRBJ2-3	15	CASSGEGGVADTQYF
.	TRBV18	TRBJ2-7	13	CASSPPSTGEQYF
many	TRBV7-3	TRBJ2-3	12	CASSRDTDTQYF
many	TRBV29-1	TRBJ2-3	14	CSVDGGALSSTQYF
.	TRBV4-1	TRBJ2-5	15	CASRSSGVTGETQYF
few	TRBV4-3	TRBJ2-2	17	CASSLGKGAANTGELFF
many	TRBV7-9	TRBJ2-1	12	CASESHMGEQFF
.	TRBV20-1	TRBJ1-6	14	CSAKSGTGVGPLHF
.	TRBV30	TRBJ2-2	15	CAWTRGQGNTGELFF
few	TRBV6-1	TRBJ2-5	15	CASSERFRAVETQYF
few	TRBV7-8	TRBJ2-5	12	CASSLALKTQYF